This T cell receptor (beta chain) emerged from a study of blood T cells in healthy people across ages (dated by TCRdb to about 2015). A note on the overall study: Template switching captured roughly one uniquely barcoded TCR beta cDNA molecule per two T cells in model experiments. The study measured age-related changes in TCR beta repertoire diversity using deep sequencing normalized with unique cDNA molecular identifiers. Donors were grouped into four age groups: young (average 16 years), middle-aged (39), aged (around 60) and long-lived (approximately 75). Using the same blood draw, the study looked at two additional independent replicas of 1 million unique cDNA reads for two donors, one aged 18 to 30 and the other aged 80 or older.

Library method: 5' RACE. Instrument on record: Illumina HiSeq 2500. A second PCR of roughly 6 to 12 cycles was run with a J-beta primer mix and a sample-barcoded 5' primer. Each TCR beta cDNA molecule received a unique molecular identifier from a template-switch 5' adaptor carrying 12 random nucleotides. Each sample yielded at least 3 million CDR3-containing paired-end reads. First-strand cDNA synthesis was performed from all RNA using the Mint cDNA synthesis kit, with priming by a TRBC-specific oligonucleotide. Following uracil-DNA glycosylase treatment, all cDNA underwent a first 18-cycle PCR with the universal primers M1SS and BC2_uni_R. Processing in the source paper ran as follows. Normalization of each sample was performed by random selection of 1 million high-quality reads, each carrying a distinct molecular identifier. Reads sharing molecular identifiers were discarded rather than binned into consensus sequences. MiTCR, with a Q25 quality threshold and the strictest error-elimination algorithm, was used for CDR3 identification, clonotype clustering and error correction. A nonparametric unseen species model using Euler transformation provided a lower-bound estimate of total TCR beta diversity. The raw public reads went through TCRdb reprocessing: fastp at Q25, MiXCR clone calling, in-frame beta chains kept. Merged by CDR3 protein, the rows form single entries marked with the most common genes and DNA. The V and J calls, along with clone size, are taken from TCRdb and not from the paper's own processing. The sample includes about 500,000 distinct CDR3 sequences, with less than 25% observed a single time. Roughly 9% of the sample is taken by the ten largest.

This clonotype came up a few times. It has no known antigen specificity. No base qualities exist here, and no much larger clone lies one base off it. The paper as a whole reports these results and caveats: There was a strong correlation between observed TCR beta diversity and the percentage of naive T cells measured by flow cytometry. Compared with the aged group, more naive CD4+ T cells, fewer expanded clones and increased TCR diversity were shown by the long-lived group, suggesting age selection. Observed TCR beta diversity per million T cells fell roughly linearly with age, and a significant reduction was already apparent by age around 40. Since profiling was done on bulk unsorted PBMCs, naive and antigen-experienced compartments could not be conclusively compared. The CMV infection status of donors was not known, potentially confounding age-related changes in expanded clonotypes. Total diversity estimates from one million sequenced T cells were considered lower bounds and underestimates.

Systemically healthy Caucasian individuals from Russia, 35 to 50 in total and aged roughly 6 to 100 years, were included as donors. Roughly 11 milliliters of peripheral blood were drawn from each donor into EDTA-treated Vacutainer tubes. PBMCs were isolated by Ficoll-Paque density-gradient centrifugation, with at least 6.5 million obtained per sample. Total RNA, at least 6 micrograms per sample, was extracted from PBMCs with Trizol reagent. For every donor, an aliquot of PBMCs went through flow cytometry to measure the percentages of naive CD45RAhigh/CD27high T cells. These same data were also listed under a study on T cells of mothers and their children. In that second paper, the authors write: The donors were nine systemically healthy Caucasian individuals, made up of three mothers and their six children. cDNA synthesis consumed the entire amount of extracted RNA, loaded at around 1.4 ug RNA in each 15 ul reaction. Sample barcodes and 2-4 random nucleotides were added via the M1S primer in the second PCR. Each mother yielded over 9 million TCR beta CDR3 reads and each child 2.5 million to 3 million reads. TCR recombination output is similarly shaped by thymic selection in related and unrelated pairs, with a minor effect exerted by inherited differences. Normalized repertoire overlap in related mother-child pairs was always slightly higher than in unrelated mother-child pairs, but the difference was never significant. Persistent microchimeric T cell clones were not detected, at a sensitivity of around 99 clones per million clonotypes. In the study, deep NGS was used to compare the TCR beta repertoires of mothers and children, and features distinguishing related mother-child pairs from unrelated individuals were sought. The mean age was 40 +/- 4 years for the mothers and about 10 +/- 4 years for the children. After adapter ligation with NEBNext reagents, the libraries were sequenced on Illumina HiSeq 2000 with 100+100 nt paired-end reads. To avoid cross-contamination, the mother libraries and the child libraries were prepared a month apart and sequenced in separate runs. For each donor, between about 500,000 and 2,100,000 distinct TCR beta clonotypes were identified. Naive TCR beta clonotypes were estimated from low-frequency clonotypes matched to each donor's FACS-determined naive share, without sorting.

This receptor was obtained from a boy younger than 18 in good health. The sequenced sample consisted of blood.

The CDR3: CATSSVTSPLHF. Here is the DNA: TGTGCCACCAGCAGTGTAACGTCACCCCTCCACTTT. The sequence links TRBV15 to TRBJ1-6; the D gene assignment is ambiguous. Reading from cysteine to phenylalanine, the CDR3 counts 12 amino acids. Only the CDR3 part of the read is kept: 36 bases, read in frame from the first base. CDR1 and CDR2 are read off the germline V gene (reference sequence) as LNHNV and YYDKDF. V lost 3 bases and J lost 10 bases; the stretch between them is 7 bases long.